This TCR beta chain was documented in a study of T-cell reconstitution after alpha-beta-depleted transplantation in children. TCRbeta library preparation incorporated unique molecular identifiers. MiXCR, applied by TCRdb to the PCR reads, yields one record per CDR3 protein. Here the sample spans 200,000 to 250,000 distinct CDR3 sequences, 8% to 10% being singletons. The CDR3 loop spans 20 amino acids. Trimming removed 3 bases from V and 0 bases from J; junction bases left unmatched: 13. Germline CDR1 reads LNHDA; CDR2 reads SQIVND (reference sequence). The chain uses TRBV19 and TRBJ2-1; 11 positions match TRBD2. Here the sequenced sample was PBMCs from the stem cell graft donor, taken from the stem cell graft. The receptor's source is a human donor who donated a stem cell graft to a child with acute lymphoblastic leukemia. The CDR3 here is CASSIGSRIAGGRSYNEQFF. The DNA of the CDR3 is TGTGCCAGTAGTATTGGATCCCGAATAGCGGGGGGGCGCTCCTACAATGAGCAGTTCTTC.